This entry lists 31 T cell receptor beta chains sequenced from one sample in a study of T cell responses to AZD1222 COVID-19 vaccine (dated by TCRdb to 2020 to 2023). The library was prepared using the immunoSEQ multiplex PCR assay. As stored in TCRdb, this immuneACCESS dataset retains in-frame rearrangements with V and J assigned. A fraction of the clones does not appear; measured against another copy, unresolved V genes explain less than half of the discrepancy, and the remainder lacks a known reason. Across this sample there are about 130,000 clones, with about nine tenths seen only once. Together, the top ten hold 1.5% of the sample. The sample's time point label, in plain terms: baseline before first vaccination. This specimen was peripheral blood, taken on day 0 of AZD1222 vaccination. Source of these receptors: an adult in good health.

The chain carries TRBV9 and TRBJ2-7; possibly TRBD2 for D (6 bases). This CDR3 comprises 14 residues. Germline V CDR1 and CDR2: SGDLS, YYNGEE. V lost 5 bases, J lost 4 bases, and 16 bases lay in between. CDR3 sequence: CASRERLVKYEQYF. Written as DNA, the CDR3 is TGTGCCAGCAGGGAAAGACTAGTAAAATACGAGCAGTACTTC.

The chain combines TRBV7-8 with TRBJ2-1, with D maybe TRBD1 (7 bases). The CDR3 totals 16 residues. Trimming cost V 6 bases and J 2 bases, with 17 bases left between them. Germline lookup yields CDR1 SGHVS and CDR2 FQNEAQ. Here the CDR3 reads CASSSPRGQTYNEQFF. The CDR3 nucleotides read TGTGCCAGCAGTTCCCCGCGGGGACAGACCTACAATGAGCAGTTCTTC.

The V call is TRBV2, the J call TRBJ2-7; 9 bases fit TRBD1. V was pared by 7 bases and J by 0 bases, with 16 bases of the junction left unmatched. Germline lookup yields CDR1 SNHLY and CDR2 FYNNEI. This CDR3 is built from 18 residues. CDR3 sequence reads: CASNPGTGLTDYSYEQYF. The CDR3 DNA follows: TGTGCCAGCAACCCCGGGACAGGGTTGACCGATTACTCCTACGAGCAGTACTTC.

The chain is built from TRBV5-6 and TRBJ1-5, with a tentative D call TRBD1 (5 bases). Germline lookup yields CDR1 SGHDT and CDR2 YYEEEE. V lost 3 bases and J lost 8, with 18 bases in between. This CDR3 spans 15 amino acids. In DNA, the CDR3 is TGTGCCAGCAGCTGGGGACGGGGGAGTTTCGAGCCCCAGCATTTT. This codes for CASSWGRGSFEPQHF.

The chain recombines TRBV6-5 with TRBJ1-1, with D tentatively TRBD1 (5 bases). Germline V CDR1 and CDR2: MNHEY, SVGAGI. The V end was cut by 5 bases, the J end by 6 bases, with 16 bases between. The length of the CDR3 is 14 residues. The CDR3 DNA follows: TGTGCCAGCAGTAGGACACCAGGGCGGGCTGAAGCTTTCTTT. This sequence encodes CASSRTPGRAEAFF.

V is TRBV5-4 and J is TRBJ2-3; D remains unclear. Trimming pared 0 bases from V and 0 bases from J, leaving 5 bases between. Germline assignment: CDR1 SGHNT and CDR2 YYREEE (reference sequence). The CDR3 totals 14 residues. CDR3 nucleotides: TGTGCCAGCAGCTTGGTAGCTAGCACAGATACGCAGTATTTT. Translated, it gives CASSLVASTDTQYF.

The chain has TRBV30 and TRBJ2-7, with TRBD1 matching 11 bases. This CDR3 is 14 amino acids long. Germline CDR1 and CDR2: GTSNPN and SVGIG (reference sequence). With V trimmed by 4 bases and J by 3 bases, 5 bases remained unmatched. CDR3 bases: TGTGCCTGGACTAGGACAGGGGGCTTCTACGAGCAGTACTTC. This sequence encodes CAWTRTGGFYEQYF.

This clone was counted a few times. CDR3 sequence: CASSQVFSRTYEQYF. For the CDR3, the DNA is TGCGCCAGCAGCCAAGTTTTTAGCAGAACCTACGAGCAGTACTTC. V gene TRBV4-1 combines with J gene TRBJ2-7; unclear D gene. There are 15 residues in the CDR3. V lost 1 base and J 2 bases, leaving 12 bases between the germline ends. The germline gives CDR1 MGHRA, CDR2 YSYEKL.

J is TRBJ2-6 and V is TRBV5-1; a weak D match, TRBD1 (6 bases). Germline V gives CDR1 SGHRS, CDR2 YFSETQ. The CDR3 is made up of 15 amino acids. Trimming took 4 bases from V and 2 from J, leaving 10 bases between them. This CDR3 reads CASSQPGAGANVLTF. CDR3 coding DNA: TGCGCCAGCAGCCAGCCAGGGGCTGGGGCCAACGTCCTGACTTTC.

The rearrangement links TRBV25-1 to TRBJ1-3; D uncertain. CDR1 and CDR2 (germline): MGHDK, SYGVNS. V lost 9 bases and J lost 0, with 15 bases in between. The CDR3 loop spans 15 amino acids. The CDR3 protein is CASGYGRISGNTIYF. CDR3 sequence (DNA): TGTGCCAGTGGTTACGGACGGATCTCTGGAAACACCATATATTTT.

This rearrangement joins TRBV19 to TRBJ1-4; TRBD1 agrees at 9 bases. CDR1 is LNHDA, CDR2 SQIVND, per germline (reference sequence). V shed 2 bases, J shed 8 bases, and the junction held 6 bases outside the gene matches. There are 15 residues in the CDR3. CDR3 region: CASSIMTGGGEKLFF. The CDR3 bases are TGTGCCAGTAGTATAATGACAGGGGGTGGAGAAAAACTGTTTTTT.

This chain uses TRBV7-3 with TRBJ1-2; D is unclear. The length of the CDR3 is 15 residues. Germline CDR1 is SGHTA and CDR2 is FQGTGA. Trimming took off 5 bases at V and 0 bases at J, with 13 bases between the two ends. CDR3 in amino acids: CASSPRRRANYGYTF. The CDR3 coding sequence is TGTGCCAGCAGCCCTCGACGGCGAGCTAACTATGGCTACACCTTC.

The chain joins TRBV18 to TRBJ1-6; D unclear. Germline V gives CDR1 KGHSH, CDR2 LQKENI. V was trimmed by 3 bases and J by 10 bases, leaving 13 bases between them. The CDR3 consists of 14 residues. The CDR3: CASSPSGSRSPLHF. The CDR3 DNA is TGTGCCAGCTCACCGTCTGGGTCTCGCTCACCCCTCCACTTT. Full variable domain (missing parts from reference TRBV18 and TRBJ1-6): NAGVMQNPRHLVRRRGQEARLRCSPMKGHSHVYWYRQLPEEGLKFMVYLQKENIIDESGMPKERFSAEFPKEGPSILRIQQVVRGDSAAYFCASSPSGSRSPLHFGNGTRLTVT.

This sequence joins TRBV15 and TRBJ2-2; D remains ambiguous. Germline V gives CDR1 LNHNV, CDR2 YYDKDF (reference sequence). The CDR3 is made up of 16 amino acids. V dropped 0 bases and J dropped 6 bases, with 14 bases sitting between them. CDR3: CATSRDGARAPGELFF. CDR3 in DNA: TGTGCCACCAGCAGAGATGGCGCCCGGGCCCCCGGGGAGCTGTTTTTT.

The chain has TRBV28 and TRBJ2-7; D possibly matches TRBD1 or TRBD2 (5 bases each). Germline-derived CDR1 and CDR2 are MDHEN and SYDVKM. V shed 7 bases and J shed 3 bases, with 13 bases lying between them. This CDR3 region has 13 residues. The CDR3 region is CASTGAPVYEQYF. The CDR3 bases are TGTGCCAGCACCGGGGCTCCAGTCTACGAGCAGTACTTC.

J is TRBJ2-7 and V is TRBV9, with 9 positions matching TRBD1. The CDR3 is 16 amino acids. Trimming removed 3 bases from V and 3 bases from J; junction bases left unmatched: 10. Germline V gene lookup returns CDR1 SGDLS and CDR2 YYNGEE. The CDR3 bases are TGTGCCAGCAGCGGTGGGGACAGGGTGGAATACTACGAGCAGTACTTC. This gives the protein CASSGGDRVEYYEQYF.

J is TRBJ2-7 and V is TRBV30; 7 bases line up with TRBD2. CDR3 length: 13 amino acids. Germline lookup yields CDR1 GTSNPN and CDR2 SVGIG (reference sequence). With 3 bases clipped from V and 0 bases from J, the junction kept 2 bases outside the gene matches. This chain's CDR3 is CAWSGGSSYEQYF. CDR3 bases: TGTGCCTGGAGCGGGGGGAGCTCCTACGAGCAGTACTTC.

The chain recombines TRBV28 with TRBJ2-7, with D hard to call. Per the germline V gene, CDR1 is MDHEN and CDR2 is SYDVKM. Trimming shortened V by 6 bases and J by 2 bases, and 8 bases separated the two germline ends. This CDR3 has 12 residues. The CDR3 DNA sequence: TGTGCCAGCAGGCTGGGAACCTACGAGCAGTACTTC. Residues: CASRLGTYEQYF. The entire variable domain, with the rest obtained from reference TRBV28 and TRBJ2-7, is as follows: DVKVTQSSRYLVKRTGEKVFLECVQDMDHENMFWYRQDPGLGLRLIYFSYDVKMKEKGDIPEGYSVSREKKERFSLILESASTNQTSMYLCASRLGTYEQYFGPGTRLTVT.

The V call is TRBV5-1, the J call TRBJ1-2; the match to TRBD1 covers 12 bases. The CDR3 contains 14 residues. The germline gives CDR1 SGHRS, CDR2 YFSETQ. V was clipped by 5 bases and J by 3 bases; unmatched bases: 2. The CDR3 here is CASRGTGGYYGYTF. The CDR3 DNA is TGCGCCAGCAGAGGGACAGGGGGCTACTATGGCTACACCTTC. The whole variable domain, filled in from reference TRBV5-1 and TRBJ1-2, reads KAGVTQTPRYLIKTRGQQVTLSCSPISGHRSVSWYQQTPGQGLQFLFEYFSETQRNKGNFPGRFSGRQFSNSRSEMNVSTLELGDSALYLCASRGTGGYYGYTFGSGTRLTVV.

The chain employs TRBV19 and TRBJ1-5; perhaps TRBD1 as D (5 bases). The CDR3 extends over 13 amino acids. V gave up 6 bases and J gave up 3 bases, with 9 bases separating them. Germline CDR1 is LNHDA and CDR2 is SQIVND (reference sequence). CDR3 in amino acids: CASRRQSNQPQHF. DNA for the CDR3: TGTGCCAGTAGACGACAGTCCAATCAGCCCCAGCATTTT.

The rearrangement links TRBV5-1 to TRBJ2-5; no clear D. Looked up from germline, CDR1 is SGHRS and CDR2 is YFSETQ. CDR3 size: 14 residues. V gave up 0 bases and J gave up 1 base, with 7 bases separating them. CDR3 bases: TGCGCCAGCAGCTTGGATCCCAGCCAAGAGACCCAGTACTTC. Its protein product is CASSLDPSQETQYF.

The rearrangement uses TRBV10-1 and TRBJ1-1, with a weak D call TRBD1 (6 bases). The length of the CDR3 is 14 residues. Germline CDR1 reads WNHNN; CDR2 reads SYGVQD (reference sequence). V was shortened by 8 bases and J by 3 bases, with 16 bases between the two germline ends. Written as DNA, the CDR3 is TGCGCCAGCCCGACGCCAGGGGCAGACACTGAAGCTTTCTTT. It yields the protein CASPTPGADTEAFF.

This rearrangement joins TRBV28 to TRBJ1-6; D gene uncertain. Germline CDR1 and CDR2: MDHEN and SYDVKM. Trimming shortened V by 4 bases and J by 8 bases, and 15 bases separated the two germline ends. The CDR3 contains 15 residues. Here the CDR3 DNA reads TGTGCCAGCAGTTCCCTGGGAGGGAGGGATTCACCCCTCCACTTT. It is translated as CASSSLGGRDSPLHF.

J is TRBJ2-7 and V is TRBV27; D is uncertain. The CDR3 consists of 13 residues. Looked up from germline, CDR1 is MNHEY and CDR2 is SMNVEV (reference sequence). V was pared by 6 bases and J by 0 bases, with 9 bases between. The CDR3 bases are TGTGCCAGCAGATCGTCAAGCTCCTACGAGCAGTACTTC. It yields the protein CASRSSSSYEQYF.

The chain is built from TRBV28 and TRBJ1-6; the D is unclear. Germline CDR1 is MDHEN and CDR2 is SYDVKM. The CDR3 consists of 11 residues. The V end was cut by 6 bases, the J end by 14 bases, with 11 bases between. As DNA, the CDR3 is TGTGCCAGCAGCACATTGAAATCCCTCCACTTT. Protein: CASSTLKSLHF.

The CDR3: CASREGTQGGYGYTF. As DNA, the CDR3 is TGTGCCAGCAGGGAAGGGACCCAAGGAGGCTATGGCTACACCTTC. This rearrangement joins TRBV7-2 to TRBJ1-2, with a weak D call TRBD1 (5 bases). Germline CDR1 is SGHTA and CDR2 is FQGNSA. Trimming pared 6 bases from V and 4 bases from J, leaving 18 bases between. CDR3 length: 15 amino acids.

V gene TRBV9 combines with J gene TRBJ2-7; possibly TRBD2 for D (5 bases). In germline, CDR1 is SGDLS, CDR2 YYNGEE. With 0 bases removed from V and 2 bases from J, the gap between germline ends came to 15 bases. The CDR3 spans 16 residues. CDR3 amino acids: CASSVDAGHYPYEQYF. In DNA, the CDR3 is TGTGCCAGCAGCGTAGACGCGGGTCATTATCCCTACGAGCAGTACTTC.

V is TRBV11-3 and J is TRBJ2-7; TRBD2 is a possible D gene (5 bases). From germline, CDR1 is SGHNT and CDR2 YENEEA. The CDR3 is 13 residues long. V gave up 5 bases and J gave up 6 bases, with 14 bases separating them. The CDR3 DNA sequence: TGTGCCAGCAGCCCCCCCGCTAGCATCGAGCAGTACTTC. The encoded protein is CASSPPASIEQYF.

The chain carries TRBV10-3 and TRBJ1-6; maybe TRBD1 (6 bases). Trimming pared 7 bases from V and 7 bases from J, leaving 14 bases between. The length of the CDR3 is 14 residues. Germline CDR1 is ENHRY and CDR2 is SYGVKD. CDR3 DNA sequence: TGTGCCATCAAGGAGGGGGATTGGAATTCACCCCTCCACTTT. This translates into CAIKEGDWNSPLHF.

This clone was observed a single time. CDR3 sequence: CASSQDVATGGFYWDTEAFF. CDR3 DNA sequence: TGTGCCAGCAGCCAAGATGTCGCGACAGGGGGCTTTTATTGGGATACTGAAGCTTTCTTT. The chain joins TRBV3-1 (or the pseudogene TRBV3-2) to TRBJ1-1, with 10 bases aligning to TRBD1. This CDR3 is built from 20 residues. The V gene end was trimmed by 0 bases and the J gene end by 5 bases; junction bases not matched to a gene: 18. Per the germline V gene, CDR1 is LGHDT and CDR2 is YNNKEL (reference sequence).

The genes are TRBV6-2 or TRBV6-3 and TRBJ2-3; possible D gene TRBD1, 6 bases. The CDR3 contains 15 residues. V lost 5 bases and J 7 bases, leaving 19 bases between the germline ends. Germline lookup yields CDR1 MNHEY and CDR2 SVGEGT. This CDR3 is CASSVVGAGSNTQYF. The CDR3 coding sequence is TGTGCCAGCAGTGTGGTGGGGGCGGGCTCCAATACGCAGTATTTT.